The sequence of this T cell receptor (beta chain) was determined in a study of blood T cell repertoires in COVID-19. Study details: Acute-phase and convalescent COVID-19 samples originated in the United States, Italy and Spain.

Some clones are missing from TCRdb's copy, which holds only in-frame ones; the method was immunoSEQ multiplex PCR. Here the sample spans tens of thousands of clones, 80% to 90% being singletons. Participant reports of clinical history set cohort assignment. CDR1 is MNHEY and CDR2 is SVGAGI in the germline V gene. Trimming cost V 4 bases and J 7 bases; bases outside gene matches: 4. The CDR3 is 14 residues long. The V and J genes are TRBV6-5 and TRBJ2-1, with 10 nucleotides matching TRBD1. The source is a woman aged 40 to 50 with acute COVID-19. The sample consisted of PBMCs or T cells enriched from blood (not recorded which). The CDR3 loop is CASSFLGQGNEQFF. The CDR3 DNA reads TGTGCCAGCAGTTTCCTGGGACAGGGGAATGAGCAGTTCTTC.